These 32 T cell receptor beta chains share one sample of origin, sequenced in a study of blood T cell repertoires in COVID-19. The protocol was immunoSEQ multiplex PCR, while the TCRdb copy is restricted to in-frame clones and leaves out a portion. The repertoire holds under 300,000 clones, with 70% to 90% as singletons. Sequencing input: peripheral blood. Every receptor here comes from an older woman with acute or convalescent COVID-19.

This chain links TRBV10-3 with TRBJ2-1; D uncertain. The CDR3 is 14 residues long. Germline lookup yields CDR1 ENHRY and CDR2 SYGVKD. V lost 4 bases to trimming and J lost 7 bases, with 14 bases between them. The CDR3 DNA reads TGTGCCATCAGTGGATCGCAGACGAGGAATGAGCAGTTCTTC. Protein product: CAISGSQTRNEQFF.

This clone was found many times. The chain links TRBV3-1 (or the pseudogene TRBV3-2) to TRBJ2-7; 8 positions agree with TRBD1. J gave up 7 bases and V 1 base, and 9 bases lay outside the gene matches. The germline V gene encodes CDR1 LGHDT and CDR2 YNNKEL (reference sequence). This CDR3 has 15 amino acids. CDR3 DNA: TGTGCCAGCAGCCAAGGGACAGGGCCCAGGGGAGAGCAGTACTTC. Amino acids: CASSQGTGPRGEQYF.

The genes are TRBV9 and TRBJ1-4, with 9 bases matching TRBD1. Germline CDR1 and CDR2: SGDLS and YYNGEE. This CDR3 region has 17 residues. V was pared by 3 bases and J by 9 bases, with 15 bases of the junction left unmatched. CDR3 protein: CASSAPPTGTGSQKLFF. As DNA, the CDR3 is TGTGCCAGCAGCGCACCCCCCACCGGGACAGGGAGTCAAAAACTGTTTTTT.

The rearrangement uses TRBV7-9 and TRBJ1-4, with D unresolved. The CDR3 has 15 amino acids. Trimming removed 3 bases at V and 6 bases at J, with 14 bases between. In germline, CDR1 is SEHNR, CDR2 FQNEAQ (reference sequence). CDR3 nucleotides: TGTGCCAGCAGCTTGGCGCTGGGAGAGGATGAAAAACTGTTTTTT. This encodes CASSLALGEDEKLFF.

The chain employs TRBV18 and TRBJ2-7; 7 positions agree with TRBD1. V was clipped by 8 bases and J by 2 bases; unmatched bases: 9. Per germline, CDR1 KGHSH and CDR2 LQKENI. There are 14 residues in the CDR3. CDR3 sequence: CASTRDRPTYEQYF. CDR3 sequence (DNA): TGTGCCAGCACTCGGGACAGACCAACCTACGAGCAGTACTTC.

In this sample, this clone turned up once. V usage is TRBV25-1 and J usage is TRBJ2-7; 8 nucleotides agree with TRBD1. Losses at the gene ends were 6 bases for V and 3 bases for J; bases not matched to a gene: 7. Germline V gene sequence: CDR1 MGHDK, CDR2 SYGVNS. This CDR3 comprises 14 residues. The CDR3 loop reads CASSEEDRGYEQYF. DNA for the CDR3: TGTGCCAGCAGCGAAGAAGACAGGGGCTACGAGCAGTACTTC.

The genes are TRBV10-3 and TRBJ2-5; the match to TRBD2 covers 10 bases. V lost 4 bases and J lost 2; bases outside the gene matches: 4. Germline V CDR1 and CDR2: ENHRY, SYGVKD. The CDR3 has 15 amino acids. CDR3 in amino acids: CAISGASGGQETQYF. CDR3 DNA: TGTGCCATCAGTGGGGCTAGCGGGGGACAAGAGACCCAGTACTTC.

In DNA, the CDR3 is TGTGCCACCAGTGATGGGTCAGCGTATGGCTACACCTTC. Its translation is CATSDGSAYGYTF. The chain has TRBV24-1 and TRBJ1-2, with D uncertain. This CDR3 is built from 13 residues. Germline-derived CDR1 and CDR2 are KGHDR and SFDVKD. V lost 3 bases and J 5 bases, leaving 9 bases between the germline ends.

The chain recombines TRBV6-5 with TRBJ1-2; D is unresolved. CDR3 size: 14 residues. Germline loops: CDR1 MNHEY, CDR2 SVGAGI. V lost 10 bases and J 1 base, leaving 16 bases between the germline ends. The CDR3 sequence is CAMKEGSYNYGYTF. The CDR3, as DNA: TGTGCCATGAAAGAGGGTTCCTATAACTATGGCTACACCTTC.

Details on this clone: Other nucleotide sequences from this sample produce the same CDR3. The rearrangement joins TRBV5-1 to TRBJ1-1; 10 bases align to TRBD1. This CDR3 is built from 13 residues. V gave up 3 bases and J gave up 6 bases; unmatched junction bases: 2. Germline V gives CDR1 SGHRS, CDR2 YFSETQ. In DNA form, the CDR3 reads TGCGCCAGCAGCTCCGGACAGGGGGCTGAAGCTTTCTTT. The encoded protein is CASSSGQGAEAFF.

The V gene is TRBV3-1 (or the pseudogene TRBV3-2), the J gene TRBJ2-2; 12 nucleotides agree with TRBD2. CDR1 is LGHDT, CDR2 YNNKEL, per germline (reference sequence). The CDR3 consists of 16 residues. V lost 4 bases to trimming and J lost 5 bases; unmatched junction nucleotides: 5. The CDR3 here is CASSPRTSGVTGELFF. The CDR3 coding sequence is TGTGCCAGCAGCCCCCGGACTAGCGGGGTTACCGGGGAGCTGTTTTTT.

This chain connects TRBV11-2 to TRBJ2-2; 9 bases are a match to TRBD2. V lost 1 base and J lost 5; bases outside the gene matches: 5. CDR3 length equals 16 residues. Germline V lookup: CDR1 SGHAT, CDR2 FQNNGV. In nucleotides, the CDR3 is TGTGCCAGCAGCTTAGTCGGTACTAGCGGGACCGGGGAGCTGTTTTTT. Translating it yields CASSLVGTSGTGELFF.

The rearrangement links TRBV7-9 to TRBJ1-2, with D tentatively TRBD1 (5 bases). The length of the CDR3 is 13 residues. V shed 8 bases and J shed 8 bases, with 18 bases lying between them. CDR1 and CDR2 (germline): SEHNR, FQNEAQ (reference sequence). The CDR3 coding sequence is TGTGCCAGCCCGCTGGGGTCAGGGCGAGGCTACACCTTC. The encoded protein is CASPLGSGRGYTF. The variable domain in full, with the rest retrieved from reference TRBV7-9 and TRBJ1-2, is DTGVSQNPRHKITKRGQNVTFRCDPISEHNRLYWYRQTLGQGPEFLTYFQNEAQLEKSRLLSDRFSAERPKGSFSTLEIQRTEQGDSAMYLCASPLGSGRGYTFGSGTRLTVV.

The chain couples TRBV7-3 to TRBJ2-1, with 7 bases that match TRBD2. The CDR3 is 15 amino acids. J lost 3 bases, V lost 5 bases, and 7 bases had no gene match. Germline V gene lookup returns CDR1 SGHTA and CDR2 FQGTGA. The DNA of the CDR3 is TGTGCCAGCAGCCCCGGGGGGATCGGCTACAATGAGCAGTTCTTC. Amino acid sequence: CASSPGGIGYNEQFF.

The chain carries TRBV5-6 and TRBJ1-1, with D possibly being TRBD1 (6 bases). V dropped 4 bases and J dropped 5 bases, with 21 bases sitting between them. This CDR3 is built from 16 residues. Germline V gene lookup returns CDR1 SGHDT and CDR2 YYEEEE. DNA of the CDR3: TGTGCCAGCAGCCCCCGGGACACCTACCAGTGGACTGAAGCTTTCTTT. Translation gives CASSPRDTYQWTEAFF.

The rearrangement joins TRBV11-1 to TRBJ2-7; TRBD1 is a possible D gene (6 bases). Trimming pared 5 bases from V and 2 bases from J, leaving 10 bases between. The CDR3 sequence is 13 residues long. Germline V lookup: CDR1 SGHAT, CDR2 FQDESV (reference sequence). CDR3 coding DNA: TGTGCCAGCAGCCCGGACAGAACCTACGAGCAGTACTTC. It codes for CASSPDRTYEQYF.

This chain joins TRBV5-1 and TRBJ2-1; D might be TRBD1 (6 bases). Per the germline V gene, CDR1 is SGHRS and CDR2 is YFSETQ. The CDR3 covers 16 residues. Trimming shortened V by 6 bases and J by 4 bases, and 20 bases separated the two germline ends. CDR3 sequence reads: CASKRGWRPSYNEQFF. The CDR3 DNA reads TGCGCCAGCAAAAGGGGGTGGAGGCCCTCATACAATGAGCAGTTCTTC.

The gene calls are TRBV28 and TRBJ1-1; D might be TRBD1 (6 bases). The CDR3 has 15 amino acids. The V and J ends lost 4 bases and 2 bases respectively, with 14 bases between them. Germline V gene data show CDR1 as MDHEN and CDR2 as SYDVKM. CDR3 DNA: TGTGCCAGCAGTTCTCCCGGGACACTCAACACTGAAGCTTTCTTT. This codes for CASSSPGTLNTEAFF. The full variable domain, in which reference TRBV28 and TRBJ1-1 provide the parts outside the CDR3, is DVKVTQSSRYLVKRTGEKVFLECVQDMDHENMFWYRQDPGLGLRLIYFSYDVKMKEKGDIPEGYSVSREKKERFSLILESASTNQTSMYLCASSSPGTLNTEAFFGQGTRLTVV.

J is TRBJ1-1 and V is TRBV21-1; the table calls TRBD1, which could not be checked here. TRBV21-1 is a pseudogene segment. The CDR3 covers 16 residues. CDR3 residues: CASSNHPGTANTEAFF. CDR3 in DNA: TGTGCCAGCAGCAATCATCCCGGGACAGCGAACACTGAAGCTTTCTTT.

The rearrangement links TRBV5-6 to TRBJ2-1, with D perhaps matching TRBD2 (7 bases). This CDR3 spans 15 amino acids. V lost 7 bases and J 6 bases, leaving 20 bases between the germline ends. The germline gives CDR1 SGHDT, CDR2 YYEEEE. CDR3: CASLPGAGEGNEQFF. The CDR3 DNA follows: TGTGCCAGCCTCCCAGGGGCAGGGGAGGGCAATGAGCAGTTCTTC.

This rearrangement joins TRBV6-5 to TRBJ2-1; 7 positions agree with TRBD1. The V gene's germline CDR1 is MNHEY and CDR2 SVGAGI. Trimming removed 7 bases from V and 0 bases from J; junction bases left unmatched: 3. The CDR3 has 14 residues. CDR3 loop: CASKGASSYNEQFF. CDR3 DNA: TGTGCCAGCAAGGGGGCGAGCTCCTACAATGAGCAGTTCTTC.

The rearrangement links TRBV3-1 (or the pseudogene TRBV3-2) to TRBJ2-1; 9 bases line up with TRBD2. V was clipped by 1 base and J by 5 bases; unmatched bases: 18. The V gene's germline CDR1 is LGHDT and CDR2 YNNKEL (reference sequence). The CDR3 is 20 amino acids. Written as DNA, the CDR3 is TGTGCCAGCAGCCAAGGGCCTTTTTATAGCGGGGGCCCTCCGGACAATGAGCAGTTCTTC. Amino acids: CASSQGPFYSGGPPDNEQFF.

V gene TRBV2 combines with J gene TRBJ2-7, with 7 positions matching TRBD1. This CDR3 is 15 amino acids long. The germline V gene encodes CDR1 SNHLY and CDR2 FYNNEI. Trimming took 8 bases from V and 4 from J; bases not matched to a gene: 14. The CDR3 spells CASQGGTGRFYEQYF. For the CDR3, the DNA is TGTGCCAGCCAAGGGGGCACAGGGCGGTTTTACGAGCAGTACTTC.

V and J are TRBV3-1 (or the pseudogene TRBV3-2) and TRBJ2-3, with 7 bases fitting TRBD2. The length of the CDR3 is 16 residues. CDR1 is LGHDT and CDR2 is YNNKEL in the germline V gene (reference sequence). V shed 0 bases and J 1 base; nucleotides not matched to a gene: 4. The CDR3 nucleotides are TGTGCCAGCAGCCAAGATATCCTAGCGGGCACAGATACGCAGTATTTT. Its translation: CASSQDILAGTDTQYF.

This clone showed up just once. The genes are TRBV15 and TRBJ1-1; tentatively, D is TRBD1 (6 bases). The ends were cut back, 5 bases at V and 2 bases at J, with 15 bases in the middle. The CDR3 covers 15 residues. Germline V gives CDR1 LNHNV, CDR2 YYDKDF (reference sequence). Here the CDR3 reads CATSLTGTLNTEAFF. DNA for the CDR3: TGTGCCACCAGCCTGACCGGGACACTCAACACTGAAGCTTTCTTT.

J is TRBJ2-5 and V is TRBV2; D is possibly TRBD1 (5 bases). The CDR3 covers 16 residues. CDR1 is SNHLY, CDR2 FYNNEI, per germline. The V end lost 4 bases, the J end lost 3 bases, and 18 bases lay between the germline ends. The CDR3 region is CASSVSGRTSKETQYF. Here the CDR3 DNA reads TGTGCCAGCAGTGTGTCAGGGCGTACCTCCAAAGAGACCCAGTACTTC.

The gene calls are TRBV2 and TRBJ1-2; the match to TRBD1 covers 7 bases. The J segment lost 4 bases and the V segment lost 8 bases, leaving 10 bases of the junction unmatched. The CDR3 is 14 amino acids. Germline-derived CDR1 and CDR2 are SNHLY and FYNNEI. DNA for the CDR3: TGTGCCAGCGCAGGCAGGGGGAAGGCCTATGGCTACACCTTC. It yields the protein CASAGRGKAYGYTF.

The CDR3 DNA reads TGTGCCAGCAGTTCCCCGGGCGGGTATGAAGCTTTCTTT. The encoded protein is CASSSPGGYEAFF. The chain combines TRBV12-3 or TRBV12-4 with TRBJ1-1; no clear D gene. The CDR3 sequence is 13 residues long. The V gene lost 4 bases and the J gene lost 7 bases, with 13 bases spanning the gap.

The chain combines TRBV4-2 with TRBJ2-4, with D possibly being TRBD2 (5 bases). V was pared by 0 bases and J by 4 bases, with 16 bases between. The CDR3 extends over 17 amino acids. Germline V gene lookup returns CDR1 LGHNA and CDR2 YNFKEQ. CDR3 in DNA: TGTGCCAGCAGCCAAGAGGGAGAAGGACGTGGGAAAAACATTCAGTACTTC. Amino acids: CASSQEGEGRGKNIQYF.

This rearrangement joins TRBV7-2 to TRBJ2-5; 11 bases are shared with TRBD2. Germline V CDR1 and CDR2: SGHTA, FQGNSA. The CDR3 covers 17 residues. V was pared by 2 bases and J by 2 bases, with 7 bases of the junction left unmatched. The CDR3 spells CASSLISGGAEQETQYF. The CDR3 DNA is TGTGCCAGCAGCTTAATTAGCGGGGGGGCGGAACAAGAGACCCAGTACTTC.

The rearrangement joins TRBV5-1 to TRBJ2-3; 14 nucleotides agree with TRBD2. Trimming took 3 bases from V and 4 from J; bases not matched to a gene: 4. The CDR3 extends over 16 amino acids. Germline V gives CDR1 SGHRS, CDR2 YFSETQ. This CDR3 reads CASSYETSGGADTQYF. CDR3 bases: TGCGCCAGCAGCTACGAGACTAGCGGGGGGGCAGATACGCAGTATTTT.

The chain combines TRBV6-6 with TRBJ2-3; 8 bases align to TRBD1. Germline CDR1 MNHNY, CDR2 SVGAGI (reference sequence). The CDR3 is 16 residues long. The junction had 12 bases not matched to a gene; V was cut back by 6 bases and J by 4 bases. The CDR3 region has the DNA TGTGCCAGCAGCCTCGGACAGGGAAAAGGGCCAGATACGCAGTATTTT. Protein: CASSLGQGKGPDTQYF.